This is a list of T cell receptor beta chains from one sample in a study of T cells in tuberculosis. TCRdb's copy holds only in-frame clones and misses some; the assay was immunoSEQ multiplex PCR. This sample has under 45,000 clones, with over 85% found just once. Sequencing input: PBMCs. The receptor source for this set is a donor aged 10-29 years with latent tuberculosis or without tuberculosis infection. Each CDR3 is given with its conserved first and last residue. D genes are given only for firm matches. Clone size is stated in some rows and not others, as once, few, many or a class when expanded.

J: TRBJ1-1
V: TRBV13
size: .
D: TRBD1
length: 15
DNA: TGTGCCAGCAGCTTGATACCTGACAGGGGGACTGAAGCTTTCTTT
CDR3: CASSLIPDRGTEAFF

J: TRBJ1-1
V: TRBV19
size: .
D: TRBD1
length: 14
DNA: TGTGCCAGTAGTATAACAGGGGAGTTCACTGAAGCTTTCTTT
CDR3: CASSITGEFTEAFF

J: TRBJ1-2
V: TRBV2
size: .
D: TRBD1
length: 17
DNA: TGTGCCAGCAGTGTATGGACAGGGACTGGCGATGGGTATGGCTACACCTTC
CDR3: CASSVWTGTGDGYGYTF

J: TRBJ1-2
V: TRBV7-2
size: once
D: .
length: 13
DNA: TGTGCCAGCAGCCTTCCAGGGACTCTTTTCGGCACCTTC
CDR3: CASSLPGTLFGTF

J: TRBJ1-2
V: TRBV5-6
size: .
D: TRBD1
length: 17
DNA: TGTGCCAGCAGCTTGGAGACAGGGGACACGACTTTTTATGGCTACACCTTC
CDR3: CASSLETGDTTFYGYTF

J: TRBJ1-6
V: TRBV19
size: .
D: .
length: 15
DNA: TGTGCCAGTATTCTTGGTGACAGGTTTAATTCACCCCTCCACTTT
CDR3: CASILGDRFNSPLHF

J: TRBJ2-3
V: TRBV4-3
size: .
D: .
length: 13
DNA: TGCGCCAGCAGCCAAGATATATTAGATACGCAGTATTTT
CDR3: CASSQDILDTQYF

J: TRBJ2-1
V: TRBV5-4
size: .
D: .
length: 14
DNA: TGTGCCAGCAGCTTGGCTCTAGTCCACAATGAGCAGTTCTTC
CDR3: CASSLALVHNEQFF

J: TRBJ1-1
V: TRBV5-1
size: .
D: TRBD1
length: 14
DNA: TGCGCCAGCAGCGAAGGACAGGGAAACACTGAAGCTTTCTTT
CDR3: CASSEGQGNTEAFF

J: TRBJ1-2
V: TRBV7-3
size: once
D: .
length: 13
DNA: TGTGCCAGCAGCTTACCCGGGGGAGGAGGCTACACCTTC
CDR3: CASSLPGGGGYTF

J: TRBJ1-4
V: TRBV9
size: .
D: TRBD1
length: 15
DNA: TGTGCCAGCAGCGCGCAGACAGGGGCTAATGAAAAACTGTTTTTT
CDR3: CASSAQTGANEKLFF

J: TRBJ1-5
V: TRBV27
size: .
D: .
length: 15
DNA: TGTGCCAGCAGTTTAATGGCTTCAAGCAATCAGCCCCAGCATTTT
CDR3: CASSLMASSNQPQHF

J: TRBJ1-6
V: TRBV30
size: .
D: .
length: 12
DNA: TGTGCCTGGAGAGGGGCGAGGTCACCCCTCCACTTT
CDR3: CAWRGARSPLHF

J: TRBJ1-6
V: TRBV7-3
size: once
D: .
length: 13
DNA: TGTGCCAGCAGCTTAAATGGCCAGTCACCCCTCCACTTT
CDR3: CASSLNGQSPLHF

J: TRBJ1-1
V: TRBV11-2
size: .
D: .
length: 13
DNA: TGTGCCAGCAGCTTGAGGGAGAACACTGAAGCTTTCTTT
CDR3: CASSLRENTEAFF

J: TRBJ1-5
V: TRBV12-5
size: .
D: .
length: 15
DNA: TGTGCTAGTGCCCCCTCCGGGCAGGGAAATCAGCCCCAGCATTTT
CDR3: CASAPSGQGNQPQHF

J: TRBJ1-3
V: TRBV9
size: .
D: .
length: 15
DNA: TGTGCCAGCAGCGTGGGGGACTACTCTGGAAACACCATATATTTT
CDR3: CASSVGDYSGNTIYF

J: TRBJ2-3
V: TRBV5-4
size: .
D: .
length: 15
DNA: TGTGCCAGCAGCTTATGGGACTCTTCTGGGGATACGCAGTATTTT
CDR3: CASSLWDSSGDTQYF

J: TRBJ1-5
V: TRBV5-4
size: .
D: .
length: 13
DNA: TGTGCCAGCAGCTTCGACAGTCATCAGCCCCAGCATTTT
CDR3: CASSFDSHQPQHF

J: TRBJ1-2
V: TRBV6-5
size: .
D: TRBD1
length: 14
DNA: TGTGCCAGCAGACGGGACAGAGCTAACTATGGCTACACCTTC
CDR3: CASRRDRANYGYTF

J: TRBJ2-7
V: TRBV29-1
size: .
D: TRBD1
length: 13
DNA: TGCAGCGTTGCTCCCGGGACAGGGGTCGAGCAGTACTTC
CDR3: CSVAPGTGVEQYF

J: TRBJ1-1
V: TRBV5-1
size: .
D: .
length: 14
DNA: TGCGCCAGCAGACACTACGGATCGAACACTGAAGCTTTCTTT
CDR3: CASRHYGSNTEAFF

J: TRBJ1-5
V: TRBV7-9
size: .
D: TRBD1
length: 18
DNA: TGTGCCAGCAGCGTGATGCCCCATGGGACAGGGGTAGGTCAGCCCCAGCATTTT
CDR3: CASSVMPHGTGVGQPQHF

J: TRBJ1-2
V: TRBV27
size: .
D: .
length: 14
DNA: TGTGCCAGCAGGATGGGGGGAGGGAACTATGGCTACACCTTC
CDR3: CASRMGGGNYGYTF

J: TRBJ2-7
V: TRBV9
size: .
D: .
length: 14
DNA: TGTGCCAGCAGCGTAGAGGGCAGGGGCGGCGAGCAGTACTTC
CDR3: CASSVEGRGGEQYF

J: TRBJ1-2
V: TRBV10-1
size: .
D: TRBD1
length: 13
DNA: TGCGCCAGCAGTGAAAAGGGACAGGAAGGCTACACCTTC
CDR3: CASSEKGQEGYTF

J: TRBJ1-5
V: TRBV29-1
size: .
D: TRBD1
length: 16
DNA: TGCAGCGCGCTTTCCACAGGGGGCAGGAGCAATCAGCCCCAGCATTTT
CDR3: CSALSTGGRSNQPQHF

J: TRBJ2-1
V: TRBV11-3
size: once
D: TRBD2
length: 15
DNA: TGTGCCAGCAGCTCCGGACCTAGCGGGGGGAATGAGCAGTTCTTC
CDR3: CASSSGPSGGNEQFF

J: TRBJ1-6
V: TRBV6-4
size: .
D: TRBD1
length: 15
DNA: TGTGCCAGCAGTGTGGGGGGACAGGGCCTCCAACCCCTCCACTTT
CDR3: CASSVGGQGLQPLHF

J: TRBJ2-1
V: TRBV10-3
size: .
D: TRBD1
length: 15
DNA: TGTGCCATCAGTGAGCAGGGGGTCTCCTACAATGAGCAGTTCTTC
CDR3: CAISEQGVSYNEQFF

J: TRBJ1-2
V: TRBV11-2
size: .
D: .
length: 17
DNA: TGTGCCAGCAGCCCAAACCCGGCACAGTCTCAAACCAATGGCTACACCTTC
CDR3: CASSPNPAQSQTNGYTF

J: TRBJ2-7
V: TRBV5-1
size: .
D: TRBD1
length: 14
DNA: TGCGCCAGCAGCTCGGGACAGCTGACCTACGAGCAGTACTTC
CDR3: CASSSGQLTYEQYF

J: TRBJ2-7
V: TRBV30
size: .
D: .
length: 17
DNA: TGTGCCTGGAGTGTATACTTTGTAAGGGGCCAGGACTACGAGCAGTACTTC
CDR3: CAWSVYFVRGQDYEQYF

J: TRBJ1-3
V: TRBV2
size: .
D: .
length: 15
DNA: TGTGCCAGCAGTGAATTCGCAGTCGCTGTGGACACCATATATTTT
CDR3: CASSEFAVAVDTIYF

J: TRBJ2-7
V: TRBV30
size: .
D: TRBD1
length: 15
DNA: TGTGCCTGGATCCCTAGGACAGGGAAAACCTACGAGCAGTACTTC
CDR3: CAWIPRTGKTYEQYF

J: TRBJ2-3
V: TRBV6-1
size: .
D: .
length: 15
DNA: TGTGCCAGCAGTGAGGGGCTGTGGGGGGCAGATACGCAGTATTTT
CDR3: CASSEGLWGADTQYF

J: TRBJ1-5
V: TRBV29-1
size: .
D: .
length: 14
DNA: TGCAGCGTTAATTTTGGACAGAGGAATCAGCCCCAGCATTTT
CDR3: CSVNFGQRNQPQHF

J: TRBJ2-3
V: TRBV15
size: once
D: TRBD1
length: 16
DNA: TGTGCCACCAGCATGGGACAGTTGCCGAGCACAGATACGCAGTATTTT
CDR3: CATSMGQLPSTDTQYF